This T cell receptor beta chain originates from a study of beta chain features in type 1 diabetes. Study-level background: Cells sorted and examined across all samples totaled more than 95,000,000. Study-wide results and caveats: The naive, central memory and Treg TCRB repertoires looked more alike in patients than they did in healthy donors. When Type 1 diabetes patients were examined, their TCRB CDR3s proved moderately but significantly shorter in all four CD4+ subsets. Since sequencing was performed on cDNA, cells with high TCR expression could be over-represented.

Markers CD45RO/CCR7/CD25/CD127/CD95/CD27 served to sort CD4+ naive, central memory, regulatory and stem cell-like memory cells. The CDR3 runs to 11 residues. CDR1 and CDR2 (germline): GTSNPN, SVGIG (reference sequence). Trimming removed 1 base at V and 5 bases at J, with 5 bases between. Expressed TCRB transcripts were sequenced after all isolated RNA was converted to cDNA. TCRdb keeps only in-frame clones here, not all; method: immunoSEQ multiplex PCR. The sample lists 95,000 to 150,000 clones; around 15% were seen once. This clone was detected only a few times. Its antigen is not identified. This TCR was sampled from a man in his thirties or forties with type 1 diabetes. The gene calls are TRBV30 and TRBJ2-5; D is ambiguous. Sequencing was done on a sample of central memory CD4+ T cells from blood. The CDR3 DNA sequence: TGTGCCTGGAGTGGGGCTGAGACCCAGTACTTC. Its translation: CAWSGAETQYF.